Below are 19 T cell receptor beta chains sequenced from a single sample in a study of fetal regulatory T cell absence and autoimmunity. Sequencing used immunoSEQ multiplex PCR; TCRdb keeps in-frame clones, though not all of them. This table holds approximately 46,000 clones, about 79% found once. Sequencing was done on a sample of cord blood. The source of these receptors is a newborn boy with IPEX syndrome.

This rearrangement joins TRBV4-1 to TRBJ2-1; either TRBD1 or TRBD2 may supply D (5 bases each). The CDR3 contains 16 residues. CDR1 MGHRA and CDR2 YSYEKL come from the germline V gene. Trimming stripped 5 bases from V and 7 bases from J, with 21 bases between. The chain's CDR3 is CASSYNGLLGDNEQFF. The CDR3 DNA reads as TGCGCCAGCAGCTACAACGGACTCCTGGGGGATAATGAGCAGTTCTTC.

The J gene is TRBJ2-1, the V gene TRBV11-2; D gene uncertain. V lost 1 base and J 9 bases, leaving 10 bases between the germline ends. Germline V CDR1 and CDR2: SGHAT, FQNNGV. This CDR3 has 13 amino acids. The CDR3 is CASSLVAASEQFF. The CDR3 coding sequence is TGTGCCAGCAGCTTAGTGGCCGCAAGTGAGCAGTTCTTC.

This clone showed up just once. The V call is TRBV11-3, the J call TRBJ1-6, with 11 bases fitting TRBD1. The germline CDR1 and CDR2 sequences are SGHNT and YENEEA. The CDR3 is 18 amino acids. With V trimmed by 2 bases and J by 8 bases, 11 bases remained unmatched. The CDR3 DNA reads as TGTGCCAGCAGCTTAAGACGGACAGGGGGCGCAGAGGATTCACCCCTCCACTTT. It codes for CASSLRRTGGAEDSPLHF.

The count of this clone is one. The chain carries TRBV5-1 and TRBJ2-3, with D perhaps matching TRBD1 (6 bases). Germline assignment: CDR1 SGHRS and CDR2 YFSETQ. The CDR3 is 16 amino acids. V was cut by 3 bases and J by 0 bases, with 14 bases left in between. The CDR3 DNA reads TGCGCCAGCAGCTCGACACGACAGGATAGCACAGATACGCAGTATTTT. Amino acid sequence: CASSSTRQDSTDTQYF.

The rearrangement uses TRBV27 and TRBJ2-7; 11 bases agree with TRBD1. The CDR3 is 14 amino acids. The V and J ends lost 5 bases and 3 bases, in that order; junction bases with no gene match: 3. Germline V lookup: CDR1 MNHEY, CDR2 SMNVEV (reference sequence). The CDR3 DNA is TGTGCCAGCAGTCCAGGGACAGGGGGCTACGAGCAGTACTTC. Protein: CASSPGTGGYEQYF.

The genes are TRBV7-8 and TRBJ2-5; D gene uncertain. Germline V gene lookup returns CDR1 SGHVS and CDR2 FQNEAQ. V was cut by 1 base and J by 4 bases, with 4 bases left in between. This CDR3 contains 12 residues. CDR3 residues: CASSLDGETQYF. The CDR3 nucleotides are TGTGCCAGCAGCTTAGACGGAGAGACCCAGTACTTC.

The rearrangement joins TRBV4-2 to TRBJ2-3, with D tentatively TRBD1 or TRBD2 (5 bases each). The germline V gene has CDR1 LGHNA and CDR2 YNFKEQ. V was pared by 1 base and J by 0 bases, with 11 bases between. The CDR3 sequence is 16 residues long. CDR3 amino acids: CASSQGPGPSTDTQYF. The CDR3 region has the DNA TGTGCCAGCAGCCAAGGGCCGGGACCTAGCACAGATACGCAGTATTTT.

For the CDR3, the DNA is TGTGCCTGGAGTACCCCCTACCGGGATACGCAGTATTTT. Translating it yields CAWSTPYRDTQYF. J is TRBJ2-3 and V is TRBV30, with unresolved D. V was trimmed by 2 bases and J by 6 bases, leaving 12 bases between them. Germline CDR1 reads GTSNPN; CDR2 reads SVGIG (reference sequence). There are 13 residues in the CDR3.

The chain uses TRBV10-3 and TRBJ2-1; TRBD2 matches at 7 bases. Unmatched junction bases numbered 9, after V lost 5 bases and J lost 5 bases. The CDR3 is 15 residues long. Germline CDR1 and CDR2: ENHRY and SYGVKD. The CDR3 loop is CAISRSSGNNNEQFF. The CDR3 nucleotides are TGTGCCATCAGTAGATCTAGCGGCAATAACAATGAGCAGTTCTTC.

This clone has just one count. This chain uses TRBV5-1 with TRBJ1-5, with D uncertain. V was trimmed by 0 bases and J by 6 bases, leaving 13 bases between them. The length of the CDR3 is 15 residues. CDR1 is SGHRS, CDR2 YFSETQ, per germline. The CDR3 DNA is TGCGCCAGCAGCTTGGGGTTAGATCCGGGTCAGCCCCAGCATTTT. Translated: CASSLGLDPGQPQHF.

This chain links TRBV6-6 with TRBJ2-2; no definite D call. Trimming left V 6 bases short and J 7 bases short, with 9 bases between. The CDR3 extends over 12 amino acids. The germline V gene encodes CDR1 MNHNY and CDR2 SVGAGI (reference sequence). The CDR3 loop is CASSGFGGELFF. The DNA of the CDR3 is TGTGCCAGCAGCGGCTTCGGCGGGGAGCTGTTTTTT.

The gene calls are TRBV7-2 and TRBJ2-5, with a tentative D call TRBD2 (6 bases). Looked up from germline, CDR1 is SGHTA and CDR2 is FQGNSA. V was trimmed by 1 base and J by 0 bases, leaving 9 bases between them. The CDR3 has 15 residues. As DNA, the CDR3 is TGTGCCAGCAGCTTAGGAGGAGGGTACCAAGAGACCCAGTACTTC. Translated: CASSLGGGYQETQYF.

As to this clone: The same CDR3 arises from other DNA sequences in this sample as well. The V gene is TRBV27, the J gene TRBJ2-7, with a tentative D call TRBD1 (6 bases). The CDR3 extends over 14 amino acids. The ends were cut back, 0 bases at V and 0 bases at J, with 6 bases in the middle. Per germline, CDR1 MNHEY and CDR2 SMNVEV (reference sequence). The DNA of the CDR3 is TGTGCCAGCAGTTTATCAGGGGGCTCCTACGAGCAGTACTTC. As protein: CASSLSGGSYEQYF.

The V and J genes are TRBV9 and TRBJ2-3; TRBD1 matches at 8 bases. Trimming took 3 bases from V and 13 from J; bases not matched to a gene: 19. The CDR3 loop spans 16 amino acids. In germline, CDR1 is SGDLS, CDR2 YYNGEE. CDR3 DNA: TGTGCCAGCAGCGCCGACCCCGGGACAGGTGTGGGGCTGGAGTATTTT. Its protein is CASSADPGTGVGLEYF.

The V gene is TRBV9, the J gene TRBJ2-2; maybe TRBD2 (6 bases). V was pared by 0 bases and J by 6 bases, with 12 bases between. CDR3 length equals 15 residues. Germline V gives CDR1 SGDLS, CDR2 YYNGEE. The CDR3 nucleotides read TGTGCCAGCAGCGTAGGGAACGGGAGACCCGGGGAGCTGTTTTTT. Amino acids: CASSVGNGRPGELFF.

V and J are TRBV4-2 and TRBJ2-7; possibly TRBD1 for D (5 bases). Trimming stripped 0 bases from V and 6 bases from J, with 15 bases between. Germline CDR1 LGHNA, CDR2 YNFKEQ. CDR3 length equals 15 residues. As DNA, the CDR3 is TGTGCCAGCAGCCAAGATCGGCAGGGTTGGGGCGAGCAGTACTTC. It translates to CASSQDRQGWGEQYF.

This clone was seen a handful of times. V usage is TRBV2 and J usage is TRBJ2-7, with a weak D call TRBD2 (5 bases). The CDR3 extends over 15 amino acids. V lost 6 bases, J lost 0 bases, and 15 bases lay in between. Germline V gene sequence: CDR1 SNHLY, CDR2 FYNNEI. The DNA for the CDR3 is TGTGCCAGCAGAGAGGGAACAGTGAGCTCCTACGAGCAGTACTTC. Translated, it gives CASREGTVSSYEQYF.

V and J are TRBV7-2 and TRBJ2-5, with D unresolved. V was pared by 4 bases and J by 5 bases, with 17 bases between. The CDR3 covers 15 residues. From germline, CDR1 is SGHTA and CDR2 FQGNSA. In DNA form, the CDR3 reads TGTGCCAGCAGCTCCCCTGGTGCATATCACGAGACCCAGTACTTC. It encodes CASSSPGAYHETQYF.

V and J are TRBV7-2 and TRBJ2-7; D is unresolved. The CDR3 extends over 12 amino acids. Germline values: CDR1 SGHTA, CDR2 FQGNSA. The germline V and J ends were trimmed by 2 bases and 6 bases, with 8 bases remaining between them. The DNA of the CDR3 is TGTGCCAGCAGCTTAATAGGAAGCGAGCAGTACTTC. Translated, it gives CASSLIGSEQYF. Filled out from reference TRBV7-2 and TRBJ2-7, the complete variable domain reads GAGVSQSPSNKVTEKGKDVELRCDPISGHTALYWYRQSLGQGLEFLIYFQGNSAPDKSGLPSDRFSAERTGGSVSTLTIQRTQQEDSAVYLCASSLIGSEQYFGPGTRLTVT.